The entry below describes one T cell receptor beta chain. Its antigen remains unidentified. This entry is derived from a study of cytomegalovirus exposure and HLA in healthy donors. Study-wide findings and caveats: Later work showed greater clonal expansion in HLA-associated TCR beta chains than in equally common others. Analysis performed later found more than 15,000 TCR beta sequences associated with HLA alleles at 0.05 false discovery rate.

CDR3 size: 16 residues. Trimming removed 3 bases at V and 1 base at J, with 15 bases between. Germline-derived CDR1 and CDR2 are LNHNV and YYDKDF (reference sequence). PCR was performed using 60 Vbeta and 13 Jbeta primers. Original data processing: In a later analysis, the count reached 80 million or so unique TCR beta chains, with approximately 11 million shared. TCRdb's table, derived via immunoSEQ multiplex PCR, lists solely in-frame clones and lacks some. V and J calls and clone size are copied from that table; D and trimming were computed from the DNA. This sample yields 140,000 to 150,000 clones, of which 70% to 85% are seen a single time; 3% to 3.5% belongs to the top ten. Donors counted as nominally healthy when sampled, yet unrecorded immune exposures were likely.

This receptor was obtained from a male donor in good health and CMV-seronegative. The chain links TRBV15 to TRBJ1-1, with D possibly TRBD1 on 6 matching bases. The specimen sequenced was PBMCs. CDR3 coding DNA: TGTGCCACCAGCAGGGATTACAGGGTACGGAACACTGAAGCTTTCTTT. It encodes CATSRDYRVRNTEAFF.